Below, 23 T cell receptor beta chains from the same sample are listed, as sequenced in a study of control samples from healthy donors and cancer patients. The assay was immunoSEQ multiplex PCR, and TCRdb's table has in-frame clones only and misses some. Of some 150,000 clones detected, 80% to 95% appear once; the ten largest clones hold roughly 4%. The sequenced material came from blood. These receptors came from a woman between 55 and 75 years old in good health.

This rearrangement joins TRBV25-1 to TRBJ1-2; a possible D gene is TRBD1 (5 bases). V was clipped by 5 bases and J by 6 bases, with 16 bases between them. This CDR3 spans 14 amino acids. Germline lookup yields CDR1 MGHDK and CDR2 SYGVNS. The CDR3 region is CASSPAHGADGYTF. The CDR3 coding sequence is TGTGCCAGCAGTCCCGCCCACGGGGCGGATGGCTACACCTTC.

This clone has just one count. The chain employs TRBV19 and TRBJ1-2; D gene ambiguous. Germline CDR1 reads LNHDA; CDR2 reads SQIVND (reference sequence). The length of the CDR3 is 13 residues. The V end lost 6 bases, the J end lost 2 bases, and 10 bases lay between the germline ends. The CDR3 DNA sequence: TGTGCCAGTAGGAGGGATGTCAACTATGGCTACACCTTC. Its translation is CASRRDVNYGYTF. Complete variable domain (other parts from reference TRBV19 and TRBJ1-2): DGGITQSPKYLFRKEGQNVTLSCEQNLNHDAMYWYRQDPGQGLRLIYYSQIVNDFQKGDIAEGYSVSREKKESFPLTVTSAQKNPTAFYLCASRRDVNYGYTFGSGTRLTVV.

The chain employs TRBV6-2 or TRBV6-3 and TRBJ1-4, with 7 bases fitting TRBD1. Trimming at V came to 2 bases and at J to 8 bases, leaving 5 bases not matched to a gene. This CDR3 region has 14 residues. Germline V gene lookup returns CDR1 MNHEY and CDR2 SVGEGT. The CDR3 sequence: CASSYRQGVEKLFF. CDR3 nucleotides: TGTGCCAGCAGTTACCGACAGGGCGTCGAAAAACTGTTTTTT.

The CDR3 DNA is TGTGCCATCACCCCGGACAGGGAGGGGGAGCAGTACTTC. Protein sequence: CAITPDREGEQYF. The genes are TRBV10-3 and TRBJ2-7; possible D gene TRBD1, 8 bases. V was cut by 7 bases and J by 7 bases, with 17 bases left in between. The CDR3 extends over 13 amino acids. CDR1 is ENHRY and CDR2 is SYGVKD in the germline V gene.

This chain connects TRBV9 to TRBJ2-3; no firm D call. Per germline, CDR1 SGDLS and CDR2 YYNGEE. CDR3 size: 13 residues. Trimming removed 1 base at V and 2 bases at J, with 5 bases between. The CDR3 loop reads CASSVSSTDTQYF. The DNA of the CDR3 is TGTGCCAGCAGCGTAAGCTCCACAGATACGCAGTATTTT.

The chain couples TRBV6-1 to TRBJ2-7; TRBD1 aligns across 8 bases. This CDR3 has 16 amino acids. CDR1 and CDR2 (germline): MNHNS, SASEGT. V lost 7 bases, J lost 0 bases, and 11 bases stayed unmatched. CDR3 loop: CASNDPWTGPSYEQYF. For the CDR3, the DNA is TGTGCCAGCAATGACCCCTGGACAGGGCCCTCCTACGAGCAGTACTTC.

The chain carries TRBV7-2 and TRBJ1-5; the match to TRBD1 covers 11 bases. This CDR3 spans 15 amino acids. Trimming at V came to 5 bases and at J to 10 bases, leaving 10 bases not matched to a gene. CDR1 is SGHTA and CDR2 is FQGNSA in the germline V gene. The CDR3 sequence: CASSPLGTGGEPQHF. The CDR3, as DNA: TGTGCCAGCAGCCCCCTCGGGACAGGGGGTGAACCCCAGCATTTT.

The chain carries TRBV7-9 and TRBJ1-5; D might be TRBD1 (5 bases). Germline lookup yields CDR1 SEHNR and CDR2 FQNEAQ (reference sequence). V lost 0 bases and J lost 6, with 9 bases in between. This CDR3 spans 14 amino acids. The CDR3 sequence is CASSLAGGGQPQHF. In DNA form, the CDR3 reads TGTGCCAGCAGCTTAGCCGGGGGGGGTCAGCCCCAGCATTTT.

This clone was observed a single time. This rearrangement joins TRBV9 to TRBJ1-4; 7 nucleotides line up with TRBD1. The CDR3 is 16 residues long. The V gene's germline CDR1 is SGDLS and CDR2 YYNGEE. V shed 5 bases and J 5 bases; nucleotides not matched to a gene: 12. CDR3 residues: CASSAQIGTENEKLFF. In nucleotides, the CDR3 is TGTGCCAGCAGTGCCCAAATCGGGACAGAAAATGAAAAACTGTTTTTT.

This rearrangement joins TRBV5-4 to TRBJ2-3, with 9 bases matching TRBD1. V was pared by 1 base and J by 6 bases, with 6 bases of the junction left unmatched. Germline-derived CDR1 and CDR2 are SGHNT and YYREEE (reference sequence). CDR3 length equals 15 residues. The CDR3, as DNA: TGTGCCAGCAGCTTGCCGGGACAGGGCTCGGATACGCAGTATTTT. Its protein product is CASSLPGQGSDTQYF. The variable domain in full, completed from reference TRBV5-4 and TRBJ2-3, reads ETGVTQSPTHLIKTRGQQVTLRCSSQSGHNTVSWYQQALGQGPQFIFQYYREEENGRGNFPPRFSGLQFPNYSSELNVNALELDDSALYLCASSLPGQGSDTQYFGPGTRLTVL.

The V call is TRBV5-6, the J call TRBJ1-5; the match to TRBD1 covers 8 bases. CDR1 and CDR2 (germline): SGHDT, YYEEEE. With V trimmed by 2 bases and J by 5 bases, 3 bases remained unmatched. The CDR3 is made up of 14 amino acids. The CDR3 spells CASSFGQGDQPQHF. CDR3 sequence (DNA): TGTGCCAGCAGCTTTGGACAGGGCGATCAGCCCCAGCATTTT. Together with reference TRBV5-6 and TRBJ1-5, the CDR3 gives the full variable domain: DAGVTQSPTHLIKTRGQQVTLRCSPKSGHDTVSWYQQALGQGPQFIFQYYEEEERQRGNFPDRFSGHQFPNYSSELNVNALLLGDSALYLCASSFGQGDQPQHFGDGTRLSIL.

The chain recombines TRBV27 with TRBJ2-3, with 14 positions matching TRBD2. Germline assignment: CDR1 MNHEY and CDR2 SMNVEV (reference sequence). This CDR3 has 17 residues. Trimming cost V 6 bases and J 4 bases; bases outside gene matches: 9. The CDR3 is CASSPPPGLAGADTQYF. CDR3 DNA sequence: TGTGCCAGCAGCCCCCCCCCGGGACTAGCGGGGGCAGATACGCAGTATTTT.

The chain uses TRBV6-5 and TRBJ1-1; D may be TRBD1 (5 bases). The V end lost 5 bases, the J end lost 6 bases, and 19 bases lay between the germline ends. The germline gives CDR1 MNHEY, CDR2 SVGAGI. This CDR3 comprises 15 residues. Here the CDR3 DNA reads TGTGCCAGCAGTAATACCCCATGGGGAGGGGCTGAAGCTTTCTTT. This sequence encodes CASSNTPWGGAEAFF.

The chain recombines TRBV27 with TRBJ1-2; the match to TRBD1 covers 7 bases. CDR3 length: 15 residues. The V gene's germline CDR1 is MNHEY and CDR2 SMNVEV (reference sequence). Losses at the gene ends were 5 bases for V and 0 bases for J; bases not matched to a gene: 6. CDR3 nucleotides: TGTGCCAGCAGTACAGGGACAGCAGCTAACTATGGCTACACCTTC. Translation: CASSTGTAANYGYTF.

The CDR3 region has the DNA TGTGCCAGCAGTTACTACAACAGGGGTTACAATGAGCAGTTCTTC. Protein product: CASSYYNRGYNEQFF. V is TRBV6-5 and J is TRBJ2-1; 7 positions agree with TRBD1. The CDR3 is made up of 15 amino acids. Germline loops: CDR1 MNHEY, CDR2 SVGAGI. V shed 1 base, J shed 4 bases, and the junction held 4 bases outside the gene matches.

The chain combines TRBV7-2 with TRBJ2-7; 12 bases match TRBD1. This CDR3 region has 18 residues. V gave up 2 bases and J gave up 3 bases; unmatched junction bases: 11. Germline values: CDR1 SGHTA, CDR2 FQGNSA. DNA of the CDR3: TGTGCCAGCAGCTTACCCCAGGCGGGACAGGGGGCTATCTACGAGCAGTACTTC. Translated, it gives CASSLPQAGQGAIYEQYF.

The CDR3 loop reads CASSDSAGLAVNNEQFF. The CDR3 bases are TGCGCCAGCAGTGATTCAGCGGGACTAGCCGTGAACAATGAGCAGTTCTTC. The chain employs TRBV10-1 and TRBJ2-1; TRBD2 matches at 9 bases. V dropped 3 bases and J dropped 5; count of bases not matched to a gene: 11. Germline CDR1 reads WNHNN; CDR2 reads SYGVQD (reference sequence). This CDR3 region has 17 residues.

The CDR3 sequence is CASSQTGGSTDTQYF. The CDR3, as DNA: TGCGCCAGCAGCCAAACAGGGGGGAGCACAGATACGCAGTATTTT. This rearrangement joins TRBV4-3 to TRBJ2-3; 8 bases line up with TRBD1. Looked up from germline, CDR1 is LGHNA and CDR2 is YSLEER. There are 15 residues in the CDR3. With V trimmed by 2 bases and J by 0 bases, 1 base remained unmatched.

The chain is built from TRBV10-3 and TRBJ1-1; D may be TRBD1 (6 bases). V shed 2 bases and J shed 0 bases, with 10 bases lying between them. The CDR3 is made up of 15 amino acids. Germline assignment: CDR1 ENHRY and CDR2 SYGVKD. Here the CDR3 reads CAISERQGLNTEAFF. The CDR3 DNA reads TGTGCCATCAGTGAGCGCCAGGGGCTGAACACTGAAGCTTTCTTT.

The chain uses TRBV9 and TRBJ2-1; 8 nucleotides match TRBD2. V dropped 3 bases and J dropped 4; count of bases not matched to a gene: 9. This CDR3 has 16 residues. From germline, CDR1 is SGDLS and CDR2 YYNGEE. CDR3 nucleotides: TGTGCCAGCAGCGATAGCGGGGACCATGGGTACAATGAGCAGTTCTTC. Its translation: CASSDSGDHGYNEQFF.

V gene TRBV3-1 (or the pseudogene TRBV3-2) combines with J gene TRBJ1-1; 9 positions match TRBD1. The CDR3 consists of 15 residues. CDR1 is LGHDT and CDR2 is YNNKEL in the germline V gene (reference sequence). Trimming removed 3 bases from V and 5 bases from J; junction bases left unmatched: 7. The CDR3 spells CASSHPGQGGTEAFF. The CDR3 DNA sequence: TGTGCCAGCAGCCACCCGGGACAGGGAGGGACTGAAGCTTTCTTT.

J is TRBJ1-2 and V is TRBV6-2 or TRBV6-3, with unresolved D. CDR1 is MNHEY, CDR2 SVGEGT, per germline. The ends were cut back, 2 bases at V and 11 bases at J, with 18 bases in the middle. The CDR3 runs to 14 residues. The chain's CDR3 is CASSYGTWTEEYTF. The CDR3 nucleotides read TGTGCCAGCAGTTACGGAACTTGGACGGAAGAGTACACCTTC.

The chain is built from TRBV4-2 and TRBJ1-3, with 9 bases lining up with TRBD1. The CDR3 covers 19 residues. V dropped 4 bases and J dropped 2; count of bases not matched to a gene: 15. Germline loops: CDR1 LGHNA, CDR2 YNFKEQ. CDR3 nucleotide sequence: TGTGCCAGCAGCCCTTCCCGGGACAGGGTCTCATTACCTGGAAACACCATATATTTT. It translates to CASSPSRDRVSLPGNTIYF.